The 26 T cell receptor beta chains below all came from one sample that was sequenced in a study of T cell responses to AZD1222 COVID-19 vaccine. The protocol was immunoSEQ multiplex PCR, while the TCRdb copy is restricted to in-frame clones and leaves out a portion. Of tens of thousands of clones listed, about 90% are singletons. The sample in question was peripheral blood, obtained on day 0 of MenACWY control vaccination. The receptor source for this set is an adult in good health.

V is TRBV6-1 and J is TRBJ2-5; the D gene is possibly TRBD2 (5 bases). The length of the CDR3 is 12 residues. Trimming stripped 6 bases from V and 1 base from J, with 6 bases between. Germline CDR1 is MNHNS and CDR2 is SASEGT. CDR3 nucleotide sequence: TGTGCCAGCAGCGGGGTCCAAGAGACCCAGTACTTC. Amino acid sequence: CASSGVQETQYF.

The chain couples TRBV28 to TRBJ2-6; D is ambiguous. Germline values: CDR1 MDHEN, CDR2 SYDVKM. The CDR3 loop spans 16 amino acids. V lost 3 bases, J lost 0 bases, and 9 bases lay in between. The CDR3 bases are TGTGCCAGCAGTTTGGGCCTTAGCTCTGGGGCCAACGTCCTGACTTTC. It yields the protein CASSLGLSSGANVLTF.

The chain employs TRBV11-2 and TRBJ1-6, with D unclear. This CDR3 has 16 amino acids. CDR1 and CDR2 from the germline V gene are SGHAT and FQNNGV. Trimming cost V 4 bases and J 5 bases, with 15 bases left between them. The CDR3: CASSSYAGIHNSPLHF. CDR3 DNA sequence: TGTGCCAGCAGCTCCTACGCTGGGATACATAATTCACCCCTCCACTTT.

This clone was recorded only once. The chain is built from TRBV12-3 or TRBV12-4 and TRBJ1-1; D call uncertain. V was pared by 3 bases and J by 7 bases, with 9 bases between. CDR3 length equals 12 residues. The CDR3 sequence: CASSLIAGEAFF. The CDR3 DNA is TGTGCCAGCAGTTTGATCGCGGGTGAAGCTTTCTTT.

This sequence joins TRBV4-1 and TRBJ2-5; 8 bases are a match to TRBD1. There are 14 residues in the CDR3. Trimming cost V 5 bases and J 5 bases; bases outside gene matches: 7. Germline CDR1 reads MGHRA; CDR2 reads YSYEKL. In DNA form, the CDR3 reads TGCGCCAGCAGCACAACAGGGGGTGGGGAGACCCAGTACTTC. It yields the protein CASSTTGGGETQYF.

The CDR3 coding sequence is TGCGCCAGCAGCTTGAGTCGGGAGGCCAGCTACGAGCAGTACTTC. Residues: CASSLSREASYEQYF. V usage is TRBV5-1 and J usage is TRBJ2-7; TRBD2 aligns across 7 bases. The length of the CDR3 is 15 residues. J lost 3 bases, V lost 1 base, and 7 bases had no gene match. Germline V lookup: CDR1 SGHRS, CDR2 YFSETQ. Looking up the rest from reference TRBV5-1 and TRBJ2-7 gives the full variable domain: KAGVTQTPRYLIKTRGQQVTLSCSPISGHRSVSWYQQTPGQGLQFLFEYFSETQRNKGNFPGRFSGRQFSNSRSEMNVSTLELGDSALYLCASSLSREASYEQYFGPGTRLTVT.

The chain uses TRBV19 and TRBJ2-6; D is undetermined. The CDR3 has 14 amino acids. The V end lost 2 bases, the J end lost 7 bases, and 9 bases lay between the germline ends. Germline assignment: CDR1 LNHDA and CDR2 SQIVND (reference sequence). The CDR3 loop is CASSIMSSANVLTF. In DNA, the CDR3 is TGTGCCAGTAGTATAATGAGCAGTGCCAACGTCCTGACTTTC.

This chain uses TRBV7-3 with TRBJ2-1, with D unclear. The CDR3 spans 12 residues. V shed 5 bases and J shed 5 bases, with 7 bases lying between them. Germline V gene data show CDR1 as SGHTA and CDR2 as FQGTGA. The CDR3 DNA reads TGTGCCAGCAGCGCAACCCACAATGAGCAGTTCTTC. This gives the protein CASSATHNEQFF.

This clone was detected only once. V is TRBV7-9 and J is TRBJ2-1; a possible D gene is TRBD2 (6 bases). CDR1 and CDR2 from the germline V gene are SEHNR and FQNEAQ (reference sequence). Trimming cost V 3 bases and J 0 bases, with 15 bases left between them. CDR3 length: 17 residues. The CDR3 loop is CASSLVLAGLSYNEQFF. The DNA for the CDR3 is TGTGCCAGCAGCTTGGTCTTGGCGGGGCTCTCCTACAATGAGCAGTTCTTC.

The gene calls are TRBV7-9 and TRBJ2-7; 7 bases are a match to TRBD2. There are 14 residues in the CDR3. The ends lost 5 bases at V and 5 bases at J; junction bases unmatched: 9. The germline CDR1 and CDR2 sequences are SEHNR and FQNEAQ (reference sequence). The CDR3, as DNA: TGTGCCAGCAGCATTCTGGGCGCGGGAGACGAGCAGTACTTC. Amino acid sequence: CASSILGAGDEQYF. Based on the CDR3 plus reference TRBV7-9 and TRBJ2-7, the full variable domain is DTGVSQNPRHKITKRGQNVTFRCDPISEHNRLYWYRQTLGQGPEFLTYFQNEAQLEKSRLLSDRFSAERPKGSFSTLEIQRTEQGDSAMYLCASSILGAGDEQYFGPGTRLTVT.

The V call is TRBV30, the J call TRBJ1-2, with D possibly TRBD1 on 5 matching bases. The V and J ends lost 0 bases and 2 bases respectively, with 19 bases between them. Per the germline V gene, CDR1 is GTSNPN and CDR2 is SVGIG (reference sequence). This CDR3 spans 17 amino acids. The CDR3 loop reads CAWSVGTGAYYNYGYTF. In DNA, the CDR3 is TGTGCCTGGAGTGTAGGTACCGGGGCCTACTACAACTATGGCTACACCTTC.

V usage is TRBV7-6 and J usage is TRBJ2-2; no firm D call. The CDR3 loop spans 17 amino acids. Germline CDR1 and CDR2: SGHVS and FNYEAQ. Trimming stripped 1 base from V and 0 bases from J, with 12 bases between. CDR3 protein: CASSLGLFGSNTGELFF. Written as DNA, the CDR3 is TGTGCCAGCAGCTTAGGATTGTTCGGATCGAACACCGGGGAGCTGTTTTTT.

This rearrangement joins TRBV27 to TRBJ2-3; TRBD2 matches at 7 bases. J gave up 0 bases and V 4 bases, and 10 bases lay outside the gene matches. Germline-derived CDR1 and CDR2 are MNHEY and SMNVEV (reference sequence). The CDR3 is 17 residues long. The DNA for the CDR3 is TGTGCCAGCAGTTCCCCCCTAGCGGATACTAGCACAGATACGCAGTATTTT. Translating it yields CASSSPLADTSTDTQYF.

This chain links TRBV24-1 with TRBJ2-1, with 13 nucleotides matching TRBD2. V was clipped by 4 bases and J by 9 bases; unmatched bases: 8. The CDR3 contains 16 residues. Per germline, CDR1 KGHDR and CDR2 SFDVKD. DNA for the CDR3: TGTGCCACCAGTGACGCTGGACTAGCGGGAGAGGGTGAGCAGTTCTTC. This sequence encodes CATSDAGLAGEGEQFF.

The chain couples TRBV19 to TRBJ1-5, with TRBD1 matching over 7 bases. V trimming: 5 bases; J trimming: 6 bases; junction bases outside the gene matches: 10. CDR1 and CDR2 (germline): LNHDA, SQIVND (reference sequence). The CDR3 loop spans 15 amino acids. The CDR3 DNA sequence: TGTGCCAGTAGTGACCAGACAGGGATCAGTCAGCCCCAGCATTTT. Its translation is CASSDQTGISQPQHF.

V usage is TRBV5-6 and J usage is TRBJ2-1; 9 positions agree with TRBD1. The junction had 7 bases not matched to a gene; V was cut back by 2 bases and J by 1 base. Germline-derived CDR1 and CDR2 are SGHDT and YYEEEE. The CDR3 extends over 17 amino acids. CDR3 in amino acids: CASSFGLGTGSYNEQFF. The CDR3 region has the DNA TGTGCCAGCAGCTTCGGCCTCGGGACAGGGTCCTACAATGAGCAGTTCTTC. Full variable domain (rest looked up from reference TRBV5-6 and TRBJ2-1): DAGVTQSPTHLIKTRGQQVTLRCSPKSGHDTVSWYQQALGQGPQFIFQYYEEEERQRGNFPDRFSGHQFPNYSSELNVNALLLGDSALYLCASSFGLGTGSYNEQFFGPGTRLTVL.

The chain carries TRBV5-5 and TRBJ2-5, with 13 bases aligning to TRBD2. Trimming at V came to 3 bases and at J to 5 bases, leaving 10 bases not matched to a gene. The CDR3 sequence is 17 residues long. The germline gives CDR1 SGHKS, CDR2 YYEKEE (reference sequence). The CDR3 nucleotides are TGTGCCAGCAGCTCTGGACTAGCGGGAGAGTCAGGGGAGACCCAGTACTTC. Translating gives CASSSGLAGESGETQYF.

The chain uses TRBV20-1 and TRBJ2-1; D is tentatively TRBD1 or TRBD2 (6 bases each). The V gene's germline CDR1 is DFQATT and CDR2 SNEGSKA (reference sequence). Trimming took off 4 bases at V and 6 bases at J, with 19 bases between the two ends. The CDR3 spans 15 residues. The CDR3 reads CSAIDGGRLGNEQFF. CDR3 in DNA: TGCAGTGCTATTGACGGGGGCCGGCTAGGCAATGAGCAGTTCTTC.

This chain links TRBV2 with TRBJ1-1; D is unclear. Per germline, CDR1 SNHLY and CDR2 FYNNEI. The CDR3 consists of 12 residues. Trimming removed 8 bases from V and 3 bases from J, with 10 bases in between. As DNA, the CDR3 is TGTGCCAGCGTGACGGGGTACACTGAAGCTTTCTTT. Translated: CASVTGYTEAFF.

The V call is TRBV7-9, the J call TRBJ1-5; D not certain. Per germline, CDR1 SEHNR and CDR2 FQNEAQ (reference sequence). The germline V and J ends were trimmed by 1 base and 2 bases, with 18 bases remaining between them. CDR3 length: 18 amino acids. CDR3 sequence reads: CASSLEPGLSPRNQPQHF. CDR3 nucleotide sequence: TGTGCCAGCAGCTTAGAACCCGGACTTTCCCCTCGCAATCAGCCCCAGCATTTT.

V and J are TRBV19 and TRBJ2-3; TRBD1 aligns across 9 bases. CDR3 length: 14 amino acids. Germline-derived CDR1 and CDR2 are LNHDA and SQIVND (reference sequence). V was clipped by 6 bases and J by 2 bases; unmatched bases: 3. CDR3 protein: CASRRDRATDTQYF. DNA for the CDR3: TGTGCCAGTAGGAGGGACAGGGCCACAGATACGCAGTATTTT.

The genes are TRBV18 and TRBJ2-3; D remains unclear. This CDR3 is 13 amino acids long. Trimming took off 1 base at V and 2 bases at J, with 4 bases between the two ends. Germline assignment: CDR1 KGHSH and CDR2 LQKENI. CDR3 in DNA: TGTGCCAGCTCACCACGGACCACAGATACGCAGTATTTT. Translation: CASSPRTTDTQYF.

V is TRBV5-1 and J is TRBJ2-5, with D perhaps TRBD2 (6 bases). Germline loops: CDR1 SGHRS, CDR2 YFSETQ. The ends were cut back, 9 bases at V and 5 bases at J, with 11 bases in the middle. The length of the CDR3 is 11 residues. The CDR3 region is CATFGGETQYF. For the CDR3, the DNA is TGCGCCACATTCGGAGGGGAGACCCAGTACTTC.

V and J are TRBV10-3 and TRBJ1-2; 7 bases align to TRBD1. CDR1 ENHRY and CDR2 SYGVKD come from the germline V gene. The CDR3 is 17 residues long. Germline trimming cut 0 bases from V and 7 bases from J; bases unmatched to any gene: 14. For the CDR3, the DNA is TGTGCCATCAGTGAGTCGACTGGTGGCAGGGGGAACGGTGGCTACACCTTC. Amino acid sequence: CAISESTGGRGNGGYTF.

V gene TRBV19 combines with J gene TRBJ2-7; tentative D call: TRBD1 (6 bases). Trimming removed 6 bases from V and 6 bases from J, with 15 bases in between. Germline assignment: CDR1 LNHDA and CDR2 SQIVND (reference sequence). The CDR3 is 13 amino acids. The CDR3 region has the DNA TGTGCCAGTAGACCCTCAGGGGTCCCCGAGCAGTACTTC. Translation: CASRPSGVPEQYF.

This clone showed up just once. This sequence joins TRBV18 and TRBJ2-1, with D maybe TRBD2 (6 bases). CDR1 and CDR2 from the germline V gene are KGHSH and LQKENI. Between the trimmed V and J ends, which lost 5 bases and 8 bases, there was a span of 19 bases. The length of the CDR3 is 15 residues. CDR3 nucleotides: TGTGCCAGCTCATACTCGGAGGGCCAGTCCGATGAGCAGTTCTTC. Amino acid sequence: CASSYSEGQSDEQFF.